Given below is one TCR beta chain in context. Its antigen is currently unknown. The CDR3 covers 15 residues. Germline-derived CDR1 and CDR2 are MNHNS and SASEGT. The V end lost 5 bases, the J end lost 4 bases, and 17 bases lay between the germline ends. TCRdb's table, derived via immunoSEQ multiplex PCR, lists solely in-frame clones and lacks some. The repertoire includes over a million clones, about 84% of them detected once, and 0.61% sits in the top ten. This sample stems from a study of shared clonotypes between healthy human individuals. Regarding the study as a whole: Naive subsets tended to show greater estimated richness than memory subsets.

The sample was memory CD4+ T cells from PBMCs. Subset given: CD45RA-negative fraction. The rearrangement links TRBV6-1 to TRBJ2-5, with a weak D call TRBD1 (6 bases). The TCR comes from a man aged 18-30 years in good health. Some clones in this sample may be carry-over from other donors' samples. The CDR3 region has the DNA TGTGCCAGCAGTCATTACAGGGAAGGGCGAGAGACCCAGTACTTC. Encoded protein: CASSHYREGRETQYF.